The source of this T cell receptor beta chain is a study of blood T cell repertoires in COVID-19. Study summary: Nucleic acid was either cDNA or gDNA, and it came from T cells, B-cell-depleted T cells, or PBMCs.

Assay: immunoSEQ multiplex PCR; the TCRdb copy retains only in-frame clones and omits some. The repertoire has over 120,000 clones, roughly three quarters of them found once; the top ten carry about 1.9%. Turning to this clone: The same CDR3 also results from other DNA sequences found in this sample.

The source of this sequence is a woman aged 55-69 years with acute or convalescent COVID-19. Material: peripheral blood.

The CDR3 DNA follows: TGTGCCAGCAGTTTATCGGGAGGGTACTATGGCTACACCTTC. The encoded protein is CASSLSGGYYGYTF. The V gene is TRBV27, the J gene TRBJ1-2, with D unclear. Per germline, CDR1 MNHEY and CDR2 SMNVEV (reference sequence). Trimming cost V 0 bases and J 3 bases, with 8 bases left between them. The CDR3 extends over 14 amino acids.